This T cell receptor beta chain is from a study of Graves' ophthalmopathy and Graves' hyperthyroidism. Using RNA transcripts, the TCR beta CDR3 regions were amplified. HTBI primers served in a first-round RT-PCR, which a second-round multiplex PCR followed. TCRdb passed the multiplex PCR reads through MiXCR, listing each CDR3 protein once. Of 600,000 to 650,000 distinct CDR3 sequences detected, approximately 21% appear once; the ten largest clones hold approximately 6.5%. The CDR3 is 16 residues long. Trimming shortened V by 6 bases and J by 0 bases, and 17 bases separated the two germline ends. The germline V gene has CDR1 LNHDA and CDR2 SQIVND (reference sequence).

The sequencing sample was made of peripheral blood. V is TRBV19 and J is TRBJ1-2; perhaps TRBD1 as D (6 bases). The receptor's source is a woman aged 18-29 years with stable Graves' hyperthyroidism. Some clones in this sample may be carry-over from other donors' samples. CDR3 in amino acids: CASSRGGSAPNYGYTF. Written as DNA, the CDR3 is TGTGCCAGTAGCCGGGGGGGCTCTGCCCCTAACTATGGCTACACCTTC.